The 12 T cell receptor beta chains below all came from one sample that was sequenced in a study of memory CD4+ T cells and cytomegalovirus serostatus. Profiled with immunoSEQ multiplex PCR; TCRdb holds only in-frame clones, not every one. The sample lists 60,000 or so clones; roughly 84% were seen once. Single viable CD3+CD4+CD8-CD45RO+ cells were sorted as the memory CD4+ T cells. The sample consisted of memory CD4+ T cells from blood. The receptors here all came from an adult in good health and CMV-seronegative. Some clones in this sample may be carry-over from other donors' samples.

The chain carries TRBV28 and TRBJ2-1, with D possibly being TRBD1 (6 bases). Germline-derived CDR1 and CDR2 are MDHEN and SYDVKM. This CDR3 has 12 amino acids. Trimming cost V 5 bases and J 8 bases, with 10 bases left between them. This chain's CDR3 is CASSGKGDEQFF. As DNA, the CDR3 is TGTGCCAGCAGTGGTAAGGGGGATGAGCAGTTCTTC.

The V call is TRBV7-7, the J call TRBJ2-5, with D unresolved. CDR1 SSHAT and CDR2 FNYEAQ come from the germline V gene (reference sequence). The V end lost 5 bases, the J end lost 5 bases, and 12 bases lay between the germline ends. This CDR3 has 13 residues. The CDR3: CASSPIAQETQYF. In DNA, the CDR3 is TGTGCCAGCAGCCCCATCGCTCAGGAGACCCAGTACTTC.

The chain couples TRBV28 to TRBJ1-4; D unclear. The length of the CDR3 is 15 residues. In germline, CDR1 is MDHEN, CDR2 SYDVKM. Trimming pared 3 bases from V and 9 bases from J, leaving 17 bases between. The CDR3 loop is CASSLRSGNTQKLFF. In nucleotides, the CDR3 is TGTGCCAGCAGTTTGAGGTCCGGGAATACTCAAAAACTGTTTTTT.

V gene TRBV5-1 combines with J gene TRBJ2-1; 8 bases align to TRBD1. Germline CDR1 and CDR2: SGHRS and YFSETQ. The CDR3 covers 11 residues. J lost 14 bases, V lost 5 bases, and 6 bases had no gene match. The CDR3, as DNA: TGCGCCAGCAGAGAGGACAGGGCCGAGTTCTTC. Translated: CASREDRAEFF.

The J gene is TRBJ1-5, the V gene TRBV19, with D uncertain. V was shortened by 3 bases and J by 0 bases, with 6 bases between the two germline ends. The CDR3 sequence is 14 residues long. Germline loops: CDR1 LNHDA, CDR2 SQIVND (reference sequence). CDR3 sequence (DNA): TGTGCCAGTAGTATGAAATCTAGCAATCAGCCCCAGCATTTT. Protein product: CASSMKSSNQPQHF. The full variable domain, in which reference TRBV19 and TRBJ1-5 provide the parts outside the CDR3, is DGGITQSPKYLFRKEGQNVTLSCEQNLNHDAMYWYRQDPGQGLRLIYYSQIVNDFQKGDIAEGYSVSREKKESFPLTVTSAQKNPTAFYLCASSMKSSNQPQHFGDGTRLSIL.

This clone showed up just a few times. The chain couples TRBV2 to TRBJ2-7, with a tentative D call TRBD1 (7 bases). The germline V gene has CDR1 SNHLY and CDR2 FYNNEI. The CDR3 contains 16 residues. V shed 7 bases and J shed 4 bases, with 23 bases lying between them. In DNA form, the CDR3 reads TGTGCCAGCAAGGGGACGGAGGGGGCGACCCCTTACGAGCAGTACTTC. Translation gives CASKGTEGATPYEQYF.

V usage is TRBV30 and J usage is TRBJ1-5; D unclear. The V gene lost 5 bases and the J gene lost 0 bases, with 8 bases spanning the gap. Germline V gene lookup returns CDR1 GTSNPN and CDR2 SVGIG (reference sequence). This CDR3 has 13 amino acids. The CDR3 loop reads CAWGTVSNQPQHF. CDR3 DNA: TGTGCCTGGGGAACAGTTAGCAATCAGCCCCAGCATTTT.

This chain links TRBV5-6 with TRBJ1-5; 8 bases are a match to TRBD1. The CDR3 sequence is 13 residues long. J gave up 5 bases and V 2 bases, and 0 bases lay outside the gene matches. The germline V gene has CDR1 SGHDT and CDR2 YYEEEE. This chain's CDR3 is CASSFRGHQPQHF. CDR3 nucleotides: TGTGCCAGCAGCTTCAGGGGGCATCAGCCCCAGCATTTT.

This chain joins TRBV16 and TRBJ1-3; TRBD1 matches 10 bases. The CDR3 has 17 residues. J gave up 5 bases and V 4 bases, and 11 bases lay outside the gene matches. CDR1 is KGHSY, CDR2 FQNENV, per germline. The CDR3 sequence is CASSRTRTGGDRNTIYF. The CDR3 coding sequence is TGTGCCAGCAGCCGCACTCGGACAGGGGGGGACCGAAACACCATATATTTT.

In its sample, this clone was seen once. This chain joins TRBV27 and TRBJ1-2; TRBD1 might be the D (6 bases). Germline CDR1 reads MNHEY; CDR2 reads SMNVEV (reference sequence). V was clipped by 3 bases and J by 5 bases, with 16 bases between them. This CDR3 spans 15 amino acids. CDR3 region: CASSFNRVEAYGYTF. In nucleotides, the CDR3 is TGTGCCAGCAGTTTTAACAGGGTTGAGGCATATGGCTACACCTTC.

CDR3 bases: TGTGCCAGCAGCGCCGCCCCTCGGACGACCGGGGAGCTGTTTTTT. It is translated as CASSAAPRTTGELFF. The chain employs TRBV9 and TRBJ2-2; no clear D gene. Deletions cut 3 bases from V and 5 bases from J, with 14 bases between. CDR1 and CDR2 (germline): SGDLS, YYNGEE. The CDR3 loop spans 15 amino acids.

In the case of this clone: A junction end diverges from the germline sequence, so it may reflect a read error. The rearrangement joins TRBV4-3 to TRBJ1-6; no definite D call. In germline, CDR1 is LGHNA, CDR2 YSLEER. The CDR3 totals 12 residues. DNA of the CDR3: TGCGCCAGCAGCAAAGACAAACTGACCCTCCACTTT. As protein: CASSKDKLTLHF.